This is a list of T cell receptor beta chains from one sample in a study of blood T cells in healthy people across ages. MiXCR, applied by TCRdb to the 5' RACE reads, yields one record per CDR3 protein. The profile covers 1.5 million to 2 million distinct CDR3 sequences, with approximately 28% appearing a single time and less than 9.5% taken by the ten largest. Sequencing was done on a sample of blood. The receptors come from a young woman in good health. CDR3s include the opening cysteine and the closing phenylalanine or tryptophan. The D gene is left open where the match is weak. Size tells how often a clone was seen (once, few, many) or the class of an expanded clone, and some rows leave it out.

D gene: TRBD2; clone size: -; V gene: TRBV29-1; J gene: TRBJ2-3; CDR3 protein: CSGRIAGNTDTQYF; CDR3 DNA: TGCAGCGGGCGAATAGCGGGGAACACAGATACGCAGTATTTT
D gene: -; clone size: few; V gene: TRBV12-3/TRBV12-4; J gene: TRBJ1-2; CDR3 protein: CASRISGTQGYTF; CDR3 DNA: TGTGCCAGCAGGATCTCCGGGACGCAGGGCTACACCTTC
D gene: -; clone size: -; V gene: TRBV7-9; J gene: TRBJ2-3; CDR3 protein: CASSLSSGEGTDTQYF; CDR3 DNA: TGTGCCAGCAGCTTATCGTCAGGGGAGGGCACAGATACGCAGTATTTT
D gene: -; clone size: -; V gene: TRBV6-5; J gene: TRBJ2-7; CDR3 protein: CASSSSLQVGYEQYF; CDR3 DNA: TGTGCCAGCAGTTCGTCCCTTCAGGTTGGCTACGAGCAGTACTTC
D gene: -; clone size: -; V gene: TRBV10-3; J gene: TRBJ1-2; CDR3 protein: CAISELGVGYTF; CDR3 DNA: TGTGCCATCAGTGAGCTTGGGGTTGGCTACACCTTC
D gene: -; clone size: few; V gene: TRBV12-3/TRBV12-4; J gene: TRBJ1-5; CDR3 protein: CASSPRAGGQPQHF; CDR3 DNA: TGTGCCAGCAGTCCTCGGGCCGGGGGGCAGCCCCAGCATTTT
D gene: -; clone size: -; V gene: TRBV7-2; J gene: TRBJ1-5; CDR3 protein: CASSLGSGVSNQPQHF; CDR3 DNA: TGTGCCAGCAGCTTAGGTTCTGGGGTTAGCAATCAGCCCCAGCATTTT
D gene: TRBD1; clone size: few; V gene: TRBV2; J gene: TRBJ2-1; CDR3 protein: CASSLSGTGNDEQFF; CDR3 DNA: TGTGCCAGCAGCCTCTCCGGGACAGGGAACGATGAGCAGTTCTTC
D gene: TRBD2; clone size: many; V gene: TRBV9; J gene: TRBJ2-7; CDR3 protein: CASSVDPSGSYEQYF; CDR3 DNA: TGTGCCAGCAGCGTAGACCCTAGCGGCTCCTACGAGCAGTACTTC
D gene: TRBD2; clone size: -; V gene: TRBV9; J gene: TRBJ2-1; CDR3 protein: CASTAGTSGYEQFF; CDR3 DNA: TGTGCCAGCACCGCCGGGACTAGCGGTTACGAGCAGTTCTTC
D gene: -; clone size: few; V gene: TRBV18; J gene: TRBJ2-5; CDR3 protein: CASSPRGQIDTQYF; CDR3 DNA: TGTGCCAGCTCTCCCAGGGGCCAGATCGATACCCAGTACTTC
D gene: -; clone size: -; V gene: TRBV27; J gene: TRBJ2-7; CDR3 protein: CASRLRGGPYEQYF; CDR3 DNA: TGTGCCAGCAGGCTCCGCGGGGGCCCCTACGAGCAGTACTTC
D gene: -; clone size: few; V gene: TRBV5-1; J gene: TRBJ1-5; CDR3 protein: CASSFGSGDQPQHF; CDR3 DNA: TGCGCCAGCAGCTTTGGAAGCGGGGATCAGCCCCAGCATTTT
D gene: -; clone size: -; V gene: TRBV25-1; J gene: TRBJ2-1; CDR3 protein: CASSERQAGSDEQFF; CDR3 DNA: TGTGCCAGCAGTGAGAGGCAGGCGGGATCGGATGAGCAGTTCTTC
D gene: TRBD1; clone size: -; V gene: TRBV11-2; J gene: TRBJ2-1; CDR3 protein: CASSFLVGQGTHNEQFF; CDR3 DNA: TGTGCCAGCAGCTTTTTAGTGGGACAGGGTACCCACAATGAGCAGTTCTTC
D gene: TRBD1; clone size: -; V gene: TRBV2; J gene: TRBJ1-1; CDR3 protein: CASTSDRGSSNTEAFF; CDR3 DNA: TGTGCCAGCACCTCGGACAGGGGTTCGTCGAACACTGAAGCTTTCTTT
D gene: TRBD1; clone size: -; V gene: TRBV12-3/TRBV12-4; J gene: TRBJ2-5; CDR3 protein: CASSNTGGREETQYF; CDR3 DNA: TGTGCCAGCAGTAATACAGGGGGCAGGGAAGAGACCCAGTACTTC
D gene: TRBD1; clone size: many; V gene: TRBV29-1; J gene: TRBJ2-1; CDR3 protein: CSVQIGGQTNEQFF; CDR3 DNA: TGCAGCGTTCAGATAGGGGGACAGACCAATGAGCAGTTCTTC
D gene: TRBD1; clone size: -; V gene: TRBV28; J gene: TRBJ2-3; CDR3 protein: CASSSPGTGSRDTQYF; CDR3 DNA: TGTGCCAGCAGTTCCCCCGGGACAGGGAGTAGAGACACGCAGTATTTT
D gene: -; clone size: once; V gene: TRBV12-3/TRBV12-4; J gene: TRBJ2-3; CDR3 protein: CASSNRRGAADTQYF; CDR3 DNA: TGTGCCAGCAGCAACCGGAGAGGGGCCGCCGATACGCAGTATTTT
D gene: TRBD2; clone size: few; V gene: TRBV5-1; J gene: TRBJ2-1; CDR3 protein: CASSPTSGGAREQFF; CDR3 DNA: TGCGCCAGCAGCCCCACTAGCGGGGGGGCTAGGGAGCAGTTCTTC
D gene: -; clone size: -; V gene: TRBV29-1; J gene: TRBJ2-3; CDR3 protein: CSVSMGSVTDTQYF; CDR3 DNA: TGCAGCGTTTCGATGGGGTCCGTCACAGATACGCAGTATTTT